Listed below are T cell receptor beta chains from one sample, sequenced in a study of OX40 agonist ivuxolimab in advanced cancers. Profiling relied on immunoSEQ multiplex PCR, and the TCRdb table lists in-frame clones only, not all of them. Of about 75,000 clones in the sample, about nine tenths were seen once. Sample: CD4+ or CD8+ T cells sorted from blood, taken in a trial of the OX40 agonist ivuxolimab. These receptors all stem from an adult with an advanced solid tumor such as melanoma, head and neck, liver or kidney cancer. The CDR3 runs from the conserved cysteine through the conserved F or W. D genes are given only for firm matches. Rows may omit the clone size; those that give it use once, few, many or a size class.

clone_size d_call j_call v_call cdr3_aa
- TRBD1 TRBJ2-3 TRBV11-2 CASRQSTGGNTDTQYF
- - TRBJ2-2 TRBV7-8 CASSLVGGELFF
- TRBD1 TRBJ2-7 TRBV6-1 CASSRPGQWAYEQYF
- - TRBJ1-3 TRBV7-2 CASSLAPPLSGNTIYF
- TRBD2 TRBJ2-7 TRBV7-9 CASSGTSGRSYEQYF
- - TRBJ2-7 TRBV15 CATSNDAGNEQYF
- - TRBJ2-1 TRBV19 CASSIGAGGWYNEQFF
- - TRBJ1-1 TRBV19 CASSIDAAMNTEAFF
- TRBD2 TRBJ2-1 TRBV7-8 CASSFLRGGLDNEQFF
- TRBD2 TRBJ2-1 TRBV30 CAWSERGGYNEQFF
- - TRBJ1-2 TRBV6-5 CASWRGGNYGYTF
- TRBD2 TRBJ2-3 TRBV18 CASSTGLAGADTQYF
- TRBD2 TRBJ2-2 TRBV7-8 CASSPGGSGELFF
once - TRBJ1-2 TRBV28 CASSLTEAGATLRRSNYGYTF